A selection of T cell receptor beta chains follows, all from one sample in a study of OX40 agonist ivuxolimab in advanced cancers. Profiled with immunoSEQ multiplex PCR; TCRdb holds only in-frame clones, not every one. The table includes tens of thousands of clones, approximately 81% detected once. The sample in question was CD4+ or CD8+ T cells sorted from blood, obtained in a trial of the OX40 agonist ivuxolimab. The receptors stem from an adult with an advanced solid tumor such as melanoma, head and neck, liver or kidney cancer. The CDR3 runs from the conserved cysteine through the conserved F or W.

v_call	j_call	cdr3_aa
TRBV28	TRBJ2-7	CASSYRQGRYEQYF
TRBV19	TRBJ1-5	CASSRPRYSNQPQHF
TRBV4-1	TRBJ2-3	CASSQVRLITDTQYF
TRBV5-1	TRBJ1-1	CASSLASSSNTEAFF
TRBV18	TRBJ2-2	CASSPPGIYTGELFF
TRBV4-1	TRBJ2-3	CASSQSLTGADTQYF
TRBV7-2	NA	CASSLTYEQYF
TRBV18	TRBJ2-5	CASSPILDQETQYF
TRBV5-1	TRBJ2-1	CASRAAGESSYNEQFF
TRBV27	TRBJ1-2	CASSWGAEAYGYTF